The present entry profiles one T cell receptor (beta chain) with its context. This clonotype was picked up many times. What antigen it recognizes has not been identified. Compared with germline, one end of the junction differs, possibly owing to a read error. This sample was included in a study of T cells in Graves' hyperthyroidism and ophthalmopathy (dated by TCRdb to the late 2010s). With regard to the full study: Peripheral blood was collected at initial diagnosis, before any treatment. TCR V-J signatures able to tell the groups apart were searched for in a discovery cohort of some 97 patients, of whom around 42 had Graves' ophthalmopathy and around 57 had stable Graves' hyperthyroidism. Whether ophthalmopathy could be predicted prospectively was tested in an independent validation cohort made up of roughly 19 hyperthyroidism patients plus 17 patients who later progressed to ophthalmopathy. The roughly 90 discovery patients were divided at random into training and test sets in a 7:3 ratio. In several Graves' hyperthyroidism patients, the study also compared T-cell repertoires from thyroid tissue with T-cell repertoires from blood. After blood sampling, hyperthyroidism patients were treated with methimazole at a starting dose of 30 mg daily, and ophthalmopathy patients were treated with high-dose intravenous methylprednisolone. The paper describes TCR Vbeta CDR3 sequencing of 120 to 150 peripheral blood samples, made up of approximately 40 ophthalmopathy patients, approximately 73 hyperthyroidism patients and around 17 progressor patients.

Stable Graves' hyperthyroidism was defined as no progression to ophthalmopathy during 18 months of follow-up. Hyperthyroidism patients were aged 18 to 65 years and newly diagnosed, with disease duration of less than 2 months. Patients with uncontrolled infections, other autoimmune diseases, pregnancy or lactation were excluded. Clinical symptoms, serum thyroxine and TRAb, thyroid ultrasound, and orbital computed tomography formed the basis for the diagnoses. PBMCs were isolated from about 10 ml of fresh peripheral blood by Ficoll-Paque density gradient centrifugation. Trizol reagent was used to extract total RNA, and RNA quality was then checked on an Agilent 2100 Bioanalyzer. Taken from cysteine to phenylalanine, the CDR3 has 15 residues. Only the CDR3 DNA is retained, 45 bases long and in frame from the first base. The germline V gene (reference sequence) specifies SSHAT as CDR1 and FNYEAQ as CDR2.

Points the paper makes about the study in general: Most expanded thyroid clonotypes (frequency above 0.001) were also detected in blood, a finding suggesting that blood repertoires may reflect thyroid immune responses. A 13 V-J signature model separated ophthalmopathy from stable hyperthyroidism, with just over 85% sensitivity and around 84% specificity in cross-validation and 80%/75% in testing. In validation, progression to ophthalmopathy was predicted by the model with approximately 67% sensitivity and roughly 76% specificity, a median of around 5.9 months before onset. Sample size was not statistically predetermined, and blinding of investigators to group allocation was not performed.

TCR beta CDR3 regions were amplified from RNA transcripts. For the first round of RT-PCR on the TCR CDR3, the HTBI primer set was used together with the Qiagen OneStep RT-PCR kit. The libraries were constructed in a second round of multiplex PCR and then size-selected and purified. Libraries were sequenced paired-end with 100 bp reads on an Illumina HiSeq2000. Processing in the source paper ran as follows. Raw data were processed with SOAPnuke, discarding reads with adapters, uncalled bases, mean Phred below 15, or no exact constant-primer or identifier match. COPE v1.2.5 was used to merge high-quality paired reads, and clonotypes were defined as unique nucleotide sequences. MiTCR v1.1 was used to align the clonotypes against IMGT TRBV, TRBD and TRBJ reference segments. The analysis was restricted to V-J combinations with a frequency above 0.0001, which together covered 99.2% of the repertoires. A TCS score was defined as the ratio between F50 (clonal expansion) and ExV (chaos), using BLOSUM62-based TCRdist between CDR3 peptides within each V-J. Welch's t-statistics and random forest reduced 500 to 550 V-J features to roughly 13, which were used in a naive Bayes classifier (R e1071). Through fastp at Q25 and MiXCR, TCRdb rebuilt clones from the public reads, retaining in-frame beta chains. Identical CDR3 protein sequences are pooled into one entry, listed with their most common genes and DNA. The authors' filters were not applied to this entry. The sample records around 280,000 distinct CDR3 sequences, approximately 13% of which are singletons. The ten top clones hold approximately 7.9% of the sample.

The sequencing input was blood. The sequence derives from a woman aged 40 to 50 with Graves' hyperthyroidism. The chain uses TRBV7-7 and TRBJ2-5; TRBD1 could be the D gene, as 6 bases match. The sequence in DNA is TGTGCTAGCAGCTCTCTAGGGGGTAACGAAGAGACCCAGTACTTC. Its translation is CASSSLGGNEETQYF.